The subject of this entry is one TCR beta chain. Its target is unknown. This may be a read error, as it is one base from a much larger clone. This entry is derived from a study of glioma-infiltrating T cells. Amplification of TCR alpha and beta CDR3 regions from RNA used iRepertoire nested multiplex PCR. For one-step reverse transcription and amplification, 100-400 ng of tissue mRNA or PBMC total RNA was used. MiXCR, run by TCRdb on the multiplex PCR reads, gives a single entry per CDR3 protein. The table lists about 130,000 distinct CDR3 sequences, under 30% of them singletons. Study conclusions and caveats: Only very few CDR3 sequences appeared in both tissue and blood. Tissue-blood divergence was below expectation in non-neoplastic patients, above in gliomas.

This CDR3 is built from 13 residues. Germline V gene sequence: CDR1 SNHLY, CDR2 FYNNEI. Trimming took 5 bases from V and 8 from J; bases not matched to a gene: 7. This chain uses TRBV2 with TRBJ1-2, with 8 bases that match TRBD1. The TCR comes from a human donor with low-grade glioma or glioblastoma, undergoing nonglioma brain surgery, or in good health (not recorded which). Material: glioma tissue, nonneoplastic brain tissue, or PBMCs (not recorded which). Written as DNA, the CDR3 is TGTGCCAGCAGTCGAGCAGGGGGCGACGGCTACACCTTC. As protein: CASSRAGGDGYTF.